The sequence of this TCR beta chain was determined in a study of technical replicates of blood from a handful of donors. Using immunoSEQ multiplex PCR, the repertoire was profiled, and TCRdb retains in-frame clones only, with some absent. The sample carries more than 15,000 clones, roughly nine tenths recorded once. The germline CDR1 and CDR2 sequences are LNHNV and YYDKDF (reference sequence). The CDR3 contains 16 residues. With 2 bases removed from V and 0 bases from J, the gap between germline ends came to 12 bases. The sequenced sample consisted of PBMCs. The TCR sequence derives from a human donor in good health. The rearrangement joins TRBV15 to TRBJ2-3, with D maybe TRBD1 (6 bases). The CDR3 region has the DNA TGTGCCACCAGCAGACCAGGGGACACCAGCACAGATACGCAGTATTTT. Protein product: CATSRPGDTSTDTQYF.